Many counts were recorded for the clone carrying this T cell receptor (beta chain). The data derive from a study of patients and donors after allogeneic stem cell transplantation. TCRdb processed the RT-PCR reads anew with MiXCR; each CDR3 protein has one entry. This sample has roughly 40,000 distinct CDR3 sequences; about 30% occur once, and the top ten carry less than 80%. This TCR derives from a human donor who was either an allogeneic HSCT recipient or a stem cell or donor lymphocyte infusion donor (not recorded which). It is not recorded whose cells these are; they may come from a transplant donor. The sequenced sample consisted of blood, either unsorted or a sorted T cell fraction (not recorded which).

CDR3 sequence: CSARDGENYGYTF. CDR3 coding DNA: TGCAGTGCTAGAGATGGAGAAAACTATGGCTACACCTTC. V and J are TRBV20-1 and TRBJ1-2; D is unclear. Germline loops: CDR1 DFQATT, CDR2 SNEGSKA (reference sequence). There are 13 residues in the CDR3. The V and J ends lost 0 bases and 2 bases respectively, with 7 bases between them.